The T cell receptor beta chain described here comes from a study of cytomegalovirus exposure and HLA in healthy donors. At the level of the study: Ancestry clustering placed more than 80% of over 300 genotyped donors in the Caucasian-associated cluster. Findings and caveats of the study: Later work associated 17,000 or so TCR beta sequences with HLA alleles at 0.05 false discovery rate.

This CDR3 has 17 amino acids. The junction had 10 bases not matched to a gene; V was cut back by 6 bases and J by 3 bases. The germline CDR1 and CDR2 sequences are SNHLY and FYNNEI. The PCR made use of 60 Vbeta and 13 Jbeta primers. Measured with immunoSEQ multiplex PCR; TCRdb has only the in-frame clones, and not every one. The sample carries about 78,000 clones, nearly 80% recorded once. A word on this clone: Its antigen remains unidentified.

The specimen sequenced was PBMCs. The V call is TRBV2, the J call TRBJ2-3; 12 bases fit TRBD2. This clonotype was obtained from a woman between 45 and 60 years old in good health and CMV-seropositive. The CDR3 is CASRRGASGRGTDTQYF. The CDR3 nucleotides read TGTGCCAGCAGACGAGGAGCTAGCGGGAGGGGAACAGATACGCAGTATTTT.